A selection of T cell receptor beta chains follows, all from one sample in a study of T-cell reconstitution after alpha-beta-depleted transplantation in children. TCRdb reprocessed the PCR reads with MiXCR, giving one entry per CDR3 protein. The top ten clones hold about 28% of a sample with over 200,000 distinct CDR3 sequences, approximately 11% of them seen once. Sequenced here: PBMCs, sampled before TCRalphabeta/CD19-depleted stem cell transplant. The receptor source for this set is a child under two years old with acute myeloid leukemia, due to receive a stem cell transplant. Each CDR3 is given with its conserved first and last residue. The D gene is left open where the match is weak. Expanded clones are given a class, and other clones once, few, many or no size at all.

few	TRBJ2-7	TRBD1	TRBV27	TGTGCCAGCAGTTCCGGGACAGGGGGGAGAGGAGAGCAGTACTTC	CASSSGTGGRGEQYF
many	TRBJ2-7	TRBD2	TRBV20-1	TGCAGTGCGATACCATCGACTAGCGGGGGTAACTACGAGCAGTACTTC	CSAIPSTSGGNYEQYF
many	TRBJ2-5	TRBD2	TRBV5-5	TGTGCCAGCAGCTTGGGACCGGGAGGGGAGGAGACCCAGTACTTC	CASSLGPGGEETQYF
many	TRBJ2-1	-	TRBV29-1	TGCAGCACCAGCCGGGGGGGGACAGGTGGCAATGAGCAGTTCTTC	CSTSRGGTGGNEQFF
many	TRBJ1-1	-	TRBV20-1	TGCAGTGCTACCATCAAGTTGAACACTGAAGCTTTCTTT	CSATIKLNTEAFF
-	TRBJ1-3	-	TRBV20-1	TGCAGTGCTAGAGACGCCGGGCCCGGGAACACCATATATTTT	CSARDAGPGNTIYF
many	TRBJ2-1	-	TRBV7-2	TGTGCCAGCAGCCGTGACGTAGTACCCTACAATGAGCAGTTCTTC	CASSRDVVPYNEQFF
many	TRBJ2-5	TRBD1	TRBV5-1	TGCGCCAGCAGCTTGGGGGACAGCCTACAAGAGACCCAGTACTTC	CASSLGDSLQETQYF
many	TRBJ2-3	-	TRBV20-1	TGCAGTGCTCGGACTGACGGGGTGCCCACGCAGTATTTT	CSARTDGVPTQYF
many	TRBJ2-7	-	TRBV7-2	TGTGCCAGCAGCTTAGCTGCTTTCTACGAGCAGTACTTC	CASSLAAFYEQYF
many	TRBJ1-1	-	TRBV5-1	TGCGCCAGCAGCTTGGGGACAGCCTCCACTGAAGCTTTCTTT	CASSLGTASTEAFF
many	TRBJ2-7	-	TRBV12-3/TRBV12-4	TGTGCCAGCAGTTTCGGTCAGTTCTCCTACGAGCAGTACTTC	CASSFGQFSYEQYF
many	TRBJ2-1	-	TRBV7-2	TGTGCCAGCAGCTTCGGACGGGAGCTAATCCGCAATGAGCAGTTCTTC	CASSFGRELIRNEQFF
many	TRBJ1-1	-	TRBV29-1	TGCAGCGTGAAACCGTCCAGGGGTCATATGAACACTGAAGCTTTCTTT	CSVKPSRGHMNTEAFF
many	TRBJ2-1	TRBD2	TRBV18	TGTGCCAGCTCACCACGGACTAGCGGCAACAATGAGCAGTTCTTC	CASSPRTSGNNEQFF
many	TRBJ2-1	-	TRBV20-1	TGCAGTGCTAGCAAAACTAGTCCCCCCTACAATGAGCAGTTCTTC	CSASKTSPPYNEQFF
many	TRBJ2-2	TRBD2	TRBV5-1	TGCGCCAGCAGCTTACGAGCGGGGCACACCGGGGAGCTGTTTTTT	CASSLRAGHTGELFF
many	TRBJ2-7	TRBD2	TRBV12-3/TRBV12-4	TGTGCCAGCAGCCAACCCAACCGGGACTACCACGCCTACGAGCAGTACTTC	CASSQPNRDYHAYEQYF
many	TRBJ1-1	-	TRBV4-1	TGCGCCAGCAGCCAAGAATATTCCGGGGCCTTGAACACTGAAGCTTTCTTT	CASSQEYSGALNTEAFF
-	TRBJ2-5	-	TRBV12-3/TRBV12-4	TGTGCCAGCAGTTTAAATTCAGGGAAGGAGACCCAGTACTTC	CASSLNSGKETQYF
many	TRBJ1-3	TRBD1	TRBV5-6	TGTGCCAGCAGCTTTGGGACAGCAACTTACTCTGGAAACACCATATATTTT	CASSFGTATYSGNTIYF
few	TRBJ1-1	TRBD1	TRBV28	TGTGCCAGCAGTTTAAAGGACAGGGAGGGCACTGAAGCTTTCTTT	CASSLKDREGTEAFF
-	TRBJ1-1	-	TRBV6-5	TGTGCCAGCAGTTACTCGGGTAAACAGATCACTGAAGCTTTCTTT	CASSYSGKQITEAFF
many	TRBJ2-5	TRBD1	TRBV15	TGTGCCACCAGCAGGGGGAAGACAGGGGGCTGGGAGACCCAGTACTTC	CATSRGKTGGWETQYF
many	TRBJ2-3	-	TRBV12-3/TRBV12-4	TGTGCCAGCAGTTTAGGACTGAGGGGGCTAGCGGAGAGCACAGATACGCAGTATTTT	CASSLGLRGLAESTDTQYF
many	TRBJ2-7	-	TRBV6-5	TGTGCCAGCAGTTCACAAGTTTTCTACGAGCAGTACTTC	CASSSQVFYEQYF
many	TRBJ2-1	-	TRBV6-5	TGTGCCAGCAGCTATGTGGGGGCATACAATGAGCAGTTCTTC	CASSYVGAYNEQFF